This entry lists 28 T cell receptor beta chains sequenced from one sample in a study of T cell repertoires in cytomegalovirus infection. TCRdb re-analysed the reads in MiXCR, keeping a single row per CDR3 protein. The sample consists of roughly 280,000 distinct CDR3 sequences, 20% to 25% of them appearing once. The antigens of these receptors remain unknown. The starting material was cultured PBMCs, obtained from culture after CMV antigen stimulation. The receptors derive from a human donor in good health (CMV status not recorded). Some clones in this sample may be carry-over from other donors' samples.

This clonotype was counted between two and nine times. The chain combines TRBV6-2 or TRBV6-3 with TRBJ2-1; weak D call: TRBD1 (6 bases). V dropped 6 bases and J dropped 8 bases, with 20 bases sitting between them. The CDR3 covers 15 residues. Germline CDR1 is MNHEY and CDR2 is SVGEGT. The CDR3 DNA reads TGTGCCAGCAGGTCGGGACAACCCGGCCGCGATGAGCAGTTCTTC. Amino acid sequence: CASRSGQPGRDEQFF.

The chain is built from TRBV29-1 and TRBJ2-1; TRBD2 is a possible D gene (6 bases). The CDR3 covers 13 residues. V was cut by 7 bases and J by 8 bases, with 18 bases left in between. In germline, CDR1 is SQVTM, CDR2 ANQGSEA. DNA of the CDR3: TGCAGCGGGGGCGTGAAGGGAGGCGATGAGCAGTTCTTC. Translation: CSGGVKGGDEQFF.

There are a few counts of this clonotype. The chain has TRBV28 and TRBJ1-3, with a weak D call TRBD1 (5 bases). CDR3 length: 18 amino acids. Germline V gives CDR1 MDHEN, CDR2 SYDVKM. V was shortened by 4 bases and J by 0 bases, with 19 bases between the two germline ends. CDR3 protein: CASSSWSLTGTSGNTIYF. CDR3 DNA: TGTGCCAGCAGTTCCTGGTCACTCACAGGAACCTCTGGAAACACCATATATTTT.

At least ten counts were recorded for this clonotype. The chain combines TRBV7-2 with TRBJ1-1; a weak D match, TRBD1 (5 bases). CDR3 length: 13 amino acids. CDR1 is SGHTA and CDR2 is FQGNSA in the germline V gene. Trimming took 3 bases from V and 6 from J, leaving 11 bases between them. This chain's CDR3 is CASSLAGVAEAFF. The CDR3 bases are TGTGCCAGCAGCTTGGCGGGGGTGGCTGAAGCTTTCTTT.

This clonotype was seen only a few times. CDR3 sequence (DNA): TGCAGCGTTGAGGACAGAATGAACACTGAAGCTTTCTTT. It is translated as CSVEDRMNTEAFF. The J gene is TRBJ1-1, the V gene TRBV29-1, with a possible D match to TRBD1 (6 bases). Germline lookup yields CDR1 SQVTM and CDR2 ANQGSEA. V gave up 3 bases and J gave up 0 bases, with 8 bases separating them. This CDR3 comprises 13 residues.

The chain is built from TRBV7-3 and TRBJ2-1, with D possibly matching TRBD2 (6 bases). Germline lookup yields CDR1 SGHTA and CDR2 FQGTGA. The V gene lost 6 bases and the J gene lost 5 bases, with 14 bases spanning the gap. The CDR3 contains 14 residues. The CDR3 region has the DNA TGTGCCAGCAGACCGGAGGGCAGAAACAATGAGCAGTTCTTC. Amino acid sequence: CASRPEGRNNEQFF.

This clonotype has only a few counts. The rearrangement uses TRBV19 and TRBJ2-7, with TRBD1 identical over 10 bases. This CDR3 region has 15 residues. Trimming cost V 5 bases and J 0 bases; bases outside gene matches: 4. The germline V gene has CDR1 LNHDA and CDR2 SQIVND (reference sequence). The CDR3 sequence is CASSPGTGASYEQYF. CDR3 coding DNA: TGTGCCAGTAGTCCGGGGACAGGGGCCTCCTACGAGCAGTACTTC.

This clonotype was counted at least ten times. The rearrangement joins TRBV7-8 to TRBJ2-3, with D tentatively TRBD1 (5 bases). Between the trimmed V and J ends, which lost 6 bases and 0 bases, there was a span of 13 bases. The CDR3 is 15 residues long. CDR1 and CDR2 from the germline V gene are SGHVS and FQNEAQ. The CDR3 loop reads CASSFRGSSTDTQYF. Written as DNA, the CDR3 is TGTGCCAGCAGTTTTAGGGGCTCGAGCACAGATACGCAGTATTTT.

This clonotype was observed a handful of times. The J gene is TRBJ1-5, the V gene TRBV5-6; TRBD1 is a possible D gene (5 bases). Germline CDR1 is SGHDT and CDR2 is YYEEEE. This CDR3 region has 15 residues. Trimming left V 4 bases short and J 4 bases short, with 15 bases between. The CDR3 here is CASSPGWGLNQPQHF. The CDR3 DNA is TGTGCCAGCAGCCCAGGGTGGGGATTGAATCAGCCCCAGCATTTT.

This clonotype was detected once. The rearrangement uses TRBV7-2 and TRBJ1-2; D call uncertain. Trimming stripped 1 base from V and 2 bases from J, with 14 bases between. CDR1 and CDR2 (germline): SGHTA, FQGNSA. The CDR3 contains 16 residues. The CDR3 bases are TGTGCCAGCAGCTTAGTCCCTGTGAACCCCAACTATGGCTACACCTTC. Protein product: CASSLVPVNPNYGYTF.

The sample holds many counts of this clonotype. The chain combines TRBV7-2 with TRBJ2-5; TRBD2 aligns across 8 bases. The CDR3 has 14 residues. V shed 1 base and J 4 bases; nucleotides not matched to a gene: 2. The germline gives CDR1 SGHTA, CDR2 FQGNSA. The CDR3 DNA sequence: TGTGCCAGCAGCTTAGGGACTAGCCCAGAGACCCAGTACTTC. Translation: CASSLGTSPETQYF.

The genes are TRBV15 and TRBJ2-7; D perhaps matches TRBD2 (6 bases). Trimming cost V 5 bases and J 1 base, with 12 bases left between them. The germline CDR1 and CDR2 sequences are LNHNV and YYDKDF (reference sequence). The CDR3 contains 14 residues. CDR3 DNA: TGTGCCACCAGCTACGGGAGCGGTTCCTACGAGCAGTACGTC. Protein sequence: CATSYGSGSYEQYV.

In this sample, this clonotype turned up a few times. V usage is TRBV20-1 and J usage is TRBJ1-1, with D uncertain. This CDR3 has 12 residues. Trimming pared 0 bases from V and 8 bases from J, leaving 10 bases between. CDR1 is DFQATT, CDR2 SNEGSKA, per germline (reference sequence). DNA for the CDR3: TGCAGTGCTAGAGACGGTCAGCGAGAAGCTTTCTTT. Translated: CSARDGQREAFF.

This clonotype was recorded a few times. The chain recombines TRBV10-3 with TRBJ1-3; D is undetermined. CDR1 and CDR2 from the germline V gene are ENHRY and SYGVKD. Trimming left V 4 bases short and J 2 bases short, with 15 bases between. The CDR3 is made up of 16 amino acids. CDR3 nucleotides: TGTGCCATCAGTGGGCGGATTACGAGGCCTGGAAACACCATATATTTT. Translation gives CAISGRITRPGNTIYF.

This clonotype was detected only a few times. This chain links TRBV12-3 or TRBV12-4 with TRBJ1-2; D gene uncertain. Trimming left V 5 bases short and J 4 bases short, with 14 bases between. The CDR3 contains 14 residues. The DNA for the CDR3 is TGTGCCAGCAGTACTCTAGCAGCTTCCTATGGCTACACCTTC. It encodes CASSTLAASYGYTF.

The rearrangement uses TRBV7-9 and TRBJ2-5; D is unclear. Per germline, CDR1 SEHNR and CDR2 FQNEAQ (reference sequence). Trimming took off 5 bases at V and 0 bases at J, with 13 bases between the two ends. The CDR3 is made up of 15 amino acids. CDR3 DNA sequence: TGTGCCAGCAGCAGCCGGCAAGGGTACCAAGAGACCCAGTACTTC. Translating gives CASSSRQGYQETQYF. The whole variable domain, filled in from reference TRBV7-9 and TRBJ2-5, reads DTGVSQNPRHKITKRGQNVTFRCDPISEHNRLYWYRQTLGQGPEFLTYFQNEAQLEKSRLLSDRFSAERPKGSFSTLEIQRTEQGDSAMYLCASSSRQGYQETQYFGPGTRLLVL.

This clonotype was observed a handful of times. This sequence joins TRBV11-3 and TRBJ1-1, with no clear D. With 5 bases removed from V and 0 bases from J, the gap between germline ends came to 10 bases. This CDR3 has 14 amino acids. Germline V gene lookup returns CDR1 SGHNT and CDR2 YENEEA. The CDR3 region is CASSHYNMNTEAFF. CDR3 nucleotides: TGTGCCAGCAGCCATTACAACATGAACACTGAAGCTTTCTTT.

The rearrangement joins TRBV11-2 to TRBJ2-3; D possibly corresponds to TRBD2 (6 bases). With 5 bases removed from V and 4 bases from J, the gap between germline ends came to 10 bases. The CDR3 contains 13 residues. The germline gives CDR1 SGHAT, CDR2 FQNNGV. This CDR3 reads CASSPREPDTQYF. For the CDR3, the DNA is TGTGCCAGCAGCCCCCGGGAGCCAGATACGCAGTATTTT.

This clonotype was picked up a small number of times. The chain combines TRBV3-1 with TRBJ2-2; D is ambiguous. CDR1 and CDR2 from the germline V gene are LGHDT and YNNKEL (reference sequence). The V gene lost 1 base and the J gene lost 4 bases, with 10 bases spanning the gap. The CDR3 sequence is 15 residues long. The CDR3, as DNA: TGTGCCAGCAGCCAAGCCAGCAGGTTCACCGGGGAGCTGTTTTTT. It specifies CASSQASRFTGELFF.

The V and J genes are TRBV2 and TRBJ2-5; D could derive from TRBD1 or TRBD2 (5 bases each). The V gene's germline CDR1 is SNHLY and CDR2 FYNNEI. Trimming stripped 4 bases from V and 7 bases from J, with 10 bases between. The CDR3 contains 12 residues. This CDR3 is CASSGDQATQYF. CDR3 nucleotide sequence: TGTGCCAGCAGTGGGGACCAGGCGACCCAGTACTTC.

J is TRBJ1-2 and V is TRBV5-6; D is unresolved. The CDR3 has 12 amino acids. Germline V gene sequence: CDR1 SGHDT, CDR2 YYEEEE. Deletions cut 2 bases from V and 6 bases from J, with 8 bases between. CDR3 in amino acids: CASSFTRNGYTF. The CDR3 nucleotides read TGTGCCAGCAGCTTCACTCGGAATGGCTACACCTTC.

The V and J genes are TRBV11-2 and TRBJ2-1, with 9 positions matching TRBD2. With 4 bases clipped from V and 4 bases from J, the junction kept 2 bases outside the gene matches. The CDR3 runs 14 residues. CDR1 SGHAT and CDR2 FQNNGV come from the germline V gene. As DNA, the CDR3 is TGTGCCAGCAGCTATAGCGGGAGATACAATGAGCAGTTCTTC. Translated, it gives CASSYSGRYNEQFF.

This sequence joins TRBV6-5 and TRBJ1-1; D remains unclear. V dropped 7 bases and J dropped 5 bases, with 11 bases sitting between them. Per germline, CDR1 MNHEY and CDR2 SVGAGI. The CDR3 has 12 residues. The CDR3 sequence: CASTNQATEAFF. In DNA form, the CDR3 reads TGTGCCAGCACAAACCAAGCAACTGAAGCTTTCTTT.

This clonotype appeared many times. This chain links TRBV10-3 with TRBJ2-1; no clear D gene. V shed 2 bases and J shed 8 bases, with 16 bases lying between them. The CDR3 spans 15 residues. CDR1 is ENHRY and CDR2 is SYGVKD in the germline V gene. CDR3 region: CAISEAGTRWDEQFF. CDR3 in DNA: TGTGCCATCAGTGAGGCAGGTACACGCTGGGATGAGCAGTTCTTC.

V and J are TRBV4-1 and TRBJ2-2; 7 bases agree with TRBD2. With 0 bases clipped from V and 6 bases from J, the junction kept 4 bases outside the gene matches. Germline V gene data show CDR1 as MGHRA and CDR2 as YSYEKL. CDR3 length: 15 residues. CDR3: CASSQDWGGSGELFF. The CDR3 DNA reads TGCGCCAGCAGCCAAGATTGGGGGGGATCCGGGGAGCTGTTTTTT.

The CDR3 nucleotides read TGTGCCAGCAGCATTTTTAGCGGAGAAGAGACCCAGTACTTC. It specifies CASSIFSGEETQYF. The chain couples TRBV7-9 to TRBJ2-5; possible D gene TRBD2, 6 bases. Germline CDR1 reads SEHNR; CDR2 reads FQNEAQ (reference sequence). V shed 5 bases and J shed 3 bases, with 13 bases lying between them. The CDR3 spans 14 residues.

The chain carries TRBV4-3 and TRBJ2-1; D possibly corresponds to TRBD2 (6 bases). V lost 4 bases to trimming and J lost 7 bases, with 14 bases between them. The CDR3 is 14 amino acids. Germline V lookup: CDR1 LGHNA, CDR2 YSLEER. The chain's CDR3 is CASSPSGLPNEQFF. The CDR3 DNA follows: TGCGCCAGCAGCCCCTCGGGACTTCCTAATGAGCAGTTCTTC.

This clonotype has more than one count but fewer than ten. The DNA of the CDR3 is TGTGCCAGCAGCTTAACCCTCTACGAGCAGTACTTC. Its translation: CASSLTLYEQYF. The chain couples TRBV7-8 to TRBJ2-7, with D hard to call. The CDR3 contains 12 residues. Germline V CDR1 and CDR2: SGHVS, FQNEAQ. V shed 2 bases and J shed 3 bases, with 5 bases lying between them.